These T cell receptor beta chains were read from a single sample in a study of graft-versus-host responses after intestinal transplantation. TCRdb keeps only in-frame clones here, not all; method: immunoSEQ multiplex PCR. The repertoire holds about 64,000 clones, with roughly 92% as singletons. This specimen was bone marrow, taken around 720 days after intestinal transplantation. The source is a human patient who received an intestinal transplant, so some T cells may come from the graft donor. CDR3s include the opening cysteine and the closing phenylalanine or tryptophan. A D gene is named only where the DNA matches it firmly. Size tells how often a clone was seen (once, few, many) or the class of an expanded clone, and some rows leave it out.

j_call,clone_size,d_call,v_call,cdr3_nt,cdr3_aa
TRBJ2-1,NA,TRBD1,TRBV5-1,TGCGCCAGCAGCTTGGGGGGGACAGGGAACAATGAGCAGTTCTTC,CASSLGGTGNNEQFF
TRBJ2-1,NA,NA,TRBV4-2,TGTGCCAGCAGCCGAACCGGCCCGGGGAATGAGCAGTTCTTC,CASSRTGPGNEQFF
TRBJ1-2,NA,TRBD1,TRBV7-9,TGTGCCAGCAGCAAAGACAGGGGACAGGACTATGGCTACACCTTC,CASSKDRGQDYGYTF
TRBJ1-3,once,NA,TRBV7-9,TGTGCCAGCAGCCGGGACACCTCTGGAAACACCATATATTTT,CASSRDTSGNTIYF
TRBJ2-1,NA,TRBD1,TRBV6-1,TGTGCCAGCAGTGAAGGGACAGGGGGCTACAATGAGCAGTTCTTC,CASSEGTGGYNEQFF
TRBJ2-7,NA,TRBD2,TRBV10-2,TGCGCCAGCAGTACAACTAGCGTCTCCTACGAGCAGTACTTC,CASSTTSVSYEQYF
TRBJ2-7,NA,TRBD2,TRBV27,TGTGCCAGCAGTTTAGTCGGGCGGGAGGGTGAGCAGTACTTC,CASSLVGREGEQYF
TRBJ2-7,NA,NA,TRBV2,TGTGCCAGCAGGGAGGACAGCAACCCGACCTACGAGCAGTACTTC,CASREDSNPTYEQYF
TRBJ2-6,NA,NA,TRBV6-4,TGTGCCAGCAGTGAGGGCTCTGGGGCCAACGTCCTGACTTTC,CASSEGSGANVLTF
TRBJ2-3,NA,NA,TRBV6-5,TGTGCCAGCAGTTACTCGAGTGCTAGCACAGATACGCAGTATTTT,CASSYSSASTDTQYF
TRBJ1-5,NA,NA,TRBV6-1,TGTGCCAGCAGTGAAGGGGGCCCGGGCAATCAGCCCCAGCATTTT,CASSEGGPGNQPQHF
TRBJ2-3,NA,TRBD2,TRBV5-4,TGTGCCAGCAGCCACCACGAACTAGCGGGGGGGGCAGATACGCAGTATTTT,CASSHHELAGGADTQYF